Listed below are T cell receptor beta chains from one sample, sequenced in a study of cytomegalovirus exposure and HLA in healthy donors. Only in-frame clones appear in the TCRdb table, and some are missing; sequencing was by immunoSEQ multiplex PCR. The sample shows some 180,000 clones, less than 90% of them seen only once. The sample consisted of PBMCs. The receptors were sampled from a girl aged 5-17 years in good health and CMV-seropositive. The conserved cysteine and the conserved F or W are not part of the CDR3 here. Each record gives: clone size, CDR3 length, V gene, J gene, CDR3 protein. Rows may omit the clone size; those that give it use once, few, many or a size class.

>NA|16|TRBV30|TRBJ2-3
AWSVSVLAGLQSDTQY
>once|15|TRBV27|TRBJ1-6
ASSPNRDSAYNSPLH
>NA|11|TRBV4-1|TRBJ1-1
ASSPGWNTEAF
>NA|12|TRBV29-1|TRBJ2-1
SVEVLLTYNEQF
>NA|15|TRBV4-1|TRBJ2-1
ASSQFRAVSSYNEQF
>once|12|TRBV10-2|TRBJ2-1
ASKSGRAIDEQF
>NA|13|TRBV6-6|TRBJ2-1
ASSSPTAGGNEQF
>NA|11|TRBV19|TRBJ2-7
ASSRDREGEQY
>NA|11|TRBV13|TRBJ1-2
ASSSPAGVGYT
>NA|13|TRBV7-6|TRBJ2-1
ASSLRGRGDDEQF
>NA|12|TRBV6-1|TRBJ1-1
ASSATGFATEAF
>NA|16|TRBV2|TRBJ2-2
ASSEALPGQRNTGELF
>few|10|TRBV2|TRBJ1-1
ASSEGQTEAF
>NA|12|TRBV30|TRBJ2-5
AWSAGGPGETQY
>few|16|TRBV5-1|TRBJ2-2
ASSFVVISGRETGELF
>NA|12|TRBV6-4|TRBJ1-2
ASSDSIGGHGYT
>once|11|TRBV1|TRBJ2-2
TSSSSGPGELF
>NA|12|TRBV29-1|TRBJ2-5
SVLPSGFQETQY
>NA|11|TRBV5-6|TRBJ2-5
ASRTGREETQY
>NA|11|TRBV10-1|TRBJ1-5
ASGIPSNQPQH
>once|12|TRBV29-1|TRBJ2-7
SATSGRTSYEQY